This passage covers 7 T cell receptor beta chains from one sample sequenced in a study of lymphopenia after photon versus proton radiotherapy. The protocol was immunoSEQ multiplex PCR, while the TCRdb copy is restricted to in-frame clones and leaves out a portion. The sample has about 61,000 clones, approximately 83% seen once. The sequenced sample was peripheral blood, obtained from a patient treated with photon-based radiotherapy. The receptors were sampled from a man aged 35-49 years with gastric cancer.

The chain couples TRBV5-1 to TRBJ2-7; D possibly corresponds to TRBD1 (5 bases). This CDR3 spans 13 amino acids. Trimming shortened V by 4 bases and J by 0 bases, and 8 bases separated the two germline ends. The V gene's germline CDR1 is SGHRS and CDR2 YFSETQ. CDR3 DNA sequence: TGCGCCAGCAGCCTAGGACACTCCTACGAGCAGTACTTC. Translation: CASSLGHSYEQYF.

This clone was seen a handful of times. This chain connects TRBV9 to TRBJ1-6; possibly TRBD1 for D (5 bases). Between the trimmed V and J ends, which lost 5 bases and 8 bases, there was a span of 14 bases. The CDR3 is 14 residues long. From germline, CDR1 is SGDLS and CDR2 YYNGEE. CDR3 in amino acids: CASRGEAWDSPLHF. CDR3 DNA: TGTGCCAGCAGGGGGGAGGCGTGGGATTCACCCCTCCACTTT.

A note on this clone: One end of the junction fails to match germline, which may point to a read error. V usage is TRBV10-3 and J usage is TRBJ1-1, with TRBD1 as a possible D gene (6 bases). The CDR3 extends over 11 amino acids. Germline CDR1 reads ENHRY; CDR2 reads SYGVKD. CDR3 residues: CAVRGPTEAFF. CDR3 DNA sequence: TGTGCCGTCAGGGGCCCCACTGAAGCTTTCTTT.

V usage is TRBV7-2 and J usage is TRBJ1-5; a possible D gene is TRBD1 (5 bases). V lost 5 bases and J lost 9, with 11 bases in between. Germline assignment: CDR1 SGHTA and CDR2 FQGNSA. This CDR3 is built from 12 residues. CDR3 DNA sequence: TGTGCCAGCAGCGTCCTGGGGGGGCCCCAGCATTTT. This gives the protein CASSVLGGPQHF.

This clone was counted a single time. The chain has TRBV19 and TRBJ2-7; 8 bases match TRBD1. Unmatched junction bases numbered 16, after V lost 3 bases and J lost 3 bases. Germline V gene sequence: CDR1 LNHDA, CDR2 SQIVND (reference sequence). The CDR3 consists of 18 residues. CDR3 in DNA: TGTGCCAGTAGTATCGGGGCCGTAACAGGGGGGACGGGCTACGAGCAGTACTTC. Encoded protein: CASSIGAVTGGTGYEQYF.

This sequence joins TRBV19 and TRBJ1-5; 9 nucleotides line up with TRBD1. V lost 3 bases, J lost 1 base, and 1 base stayed unmatched. Looked up from germline, CDR1 is LNHDA and CDR2 is SQIVND (reference sequence). The CDR3 length is 15 residues. The chain's CDR3 is CASSMGQGSNQPQHF. The DNA of the CDR3 is TGTGCCAGTAGTATGGGACAGGGCAGCAATCAGCCCCAGCATTTT.

The V and J genes are TRBV5-1 and TRBJ2-3; 9 bases agree with TRBD2. The CDR3 runs 17 residues. The V segment lost 0 bases and the J segment 2 bases; nucleotides outside the gene matches: 7. CDR1 and CDR2 from the germline V gene are SGHRS and YFSETQ. The CDR3 sequence is CASSLGPAGGDTDTQYF. CDR3 coding DNA: TGCGCCAGCAGCTTGGGCCCCGCGGGGGGGGACACAGATACGCAGTATTTT.